This TCR beta chain was recorded in a study of regulatory T cells in long-lasting Graves disease. Study-wide results and caveats: The work looked only at peripheral blood and did not look at thyroid tissue.

In regard to this clonotype: Its cognate antigen is unknown. This may arise from a read error, as a much more abundant clone is one base away.

As to time point: persistent/refractory GD, antithyroid drugs over 5 years with positive TRAb. Preparation of the TCR library used RNA extracted from PBMCs. Libraries of TCR beta came from iRepertoire HTBI primers plus Arm-PCR of CDR3 regions. Per the original methods: Overall, samples carried some 67 TRBV and over 12 TRBJ segments. TCRdb processed the multiplex PCR reads anew with MiXCR; each CDR3 protein has one entry. TCRdb, not the original authors, processed these V and J calls. There are roughly 400,000 distinct CDR3 sequences in the sample; roughly 20% occur only once, and under 25% lies in the top ten. Germline assignment: CDR1 SEHNR and CDR2 FQNEAQ (reference sequence). The ends were cut back, 1 base at V and 4 bases at J, with 7 bases in the middle. This CDR3 has 14 residues.

The V gene is TRBV7-9, the J gene TRBJ2-2; D remains unclear. The receptor comes from a female donor with Graves disease. The sample here was peripheral blood mononuclear cells (PBMCs), taken when the disease was refractory, from a patient treated with antithyroid drugs. The CDR3 bases are TGTGCCAGCAGCTTAGTGATTAGCACCGGGGAGCTGTTTTTT. Protein: CASSLVISTGELFF. The whole variable domain, filled in from reference TRBV7-9 and TRBJ2-2, reads DTGVSQNPRHKITKRGQNVTFRCDPISEHNRLYWYRQTLGQGPEFLTYFQNEAQLEKSRLLSDRFSAERPKGSFSTLEIQRTEQGDSAMYLCASSLVISTGELFFGEGSRLTVL.